Below, 18 T cell receptor beta chains from the same sample are listed, as sequenced in a study of shared clonotypes between healthy human individuals. Profiling relied on immunoSEQ multiplex PCR, and the TCRdb table lists in-frame clones only, not all of them. The sample has 400,000 to 600,000 clones; approximately 79% are singletons. The source material was PBMCs. These receptors all come from a woman aged 40 to 50 in good health. Some clones in this sample may be carry-over from other donors' samples.

Here the CDR3 reads CASSEGFRDTQYF. DNA of the CDR3: TGTGCCAGCTCAGAGGGGTTTAGAGATACGCAGTATTTT. The rearrangement joins TRBV18 to TRBJ2-3; TRBD1 or TRBD2 may be the D gene (5 bases each). The CDR3 is 13 amino acids. V was clipped by 5 bases and J by 5 bases, with 11 bases between them. Germline V gene sequence: CDR1 KGHSH, CDR2 LQKENI.

J is TRBJ2-5 and V is TRBV30; 9 bases map to TRBD1. The CDR3 runs 13 residues. The V segment lost 5 bases and the J segment 4 bases; nucleotides outside the gene matches: 5. Germline V gene data show CDR1 as GTSNPN and CDR2 as SVGIG (reference sequence). The CDR3 DNA is TGTGCCTGGCGGGGACAGGGCCCAGAGACCCAGTACTTC. This encodes CAWRGQGPETQYF.

The chain joins TRBV6-5 to TRBJ2-1, with D possibly matching TRBD1 (5 bases). The V end lost 5 bases, the J end lost 3 bases, and 14 bases lay between the germline ends. This CDR3 has 15 residues. CDR1 and CDR2 (germline): MNHEY, SVGAGI. The CDR3 bases are TGTGCCAGCAGTATGACAGTAGACGGCTACAATGAGCAGTTCTTC. Amino acid sequence: CASSMTVDGYNEQFF.

This clone was seen ten or more times. V usage is TRBV28 and J usage is TRBJ1-2; the match to TRBD1 covers 9 bases. V gave up 4 bases and J gave up 5 bases; unmatched junction bases: 5. The CDR3 runs 14 residues. Per the germline V gene, CDR1 is MDHEN and CDR2 is SYDVKM. The CDR3 loop reads CASSSTGGRYGYTF. The CDR3 DNA reads TGTGCCAGCAGTTCGACAGGGGGGAGGTATGGCTACACCTTC.

There are many counts of this clone. The chain uses TRBV5-1 and TRBJ2-2; TRBD1 might be the D (5 bases). CDR3 length: 15 residues. The V end lost 0 bases, the J end lost 2 bases, and 8 bases lay between the germline ends. Germline CDR1 and CDR2: SGHRS and YFSETQ. The DNA for the CDR3 is TGCGCCAGCAGCTTGGGACAGATAAACACCGGGGAGCTGTTTTTT. Its protein is CASSLGQINTGELFF.

The chain recombines TRBV9 with TRBJ2-1, with 7 bases identical to TRBD2. This CDR3 has 15 residues. Unmatched junction bases numbered 10, after V lost 4 bases and J lost 6 bases. The germline gives CDR1 SGDLS, CDR2 YYNGEE. The CDR3 sequence is CASSPTGLPLNEQFF. CDR3 DNA: TGTGCCAGCAGCCCCACGGGACTACCACTCAATGAGCAGTTCTTC.

The V and J genes are TRBV11-2 and TRBJ1-1, with a possible D match to TRBD1 (5 bases). Germline CDR1 reads SGHAT; CDR2 reads FQNNGV. The CDR3 consists of 11 residues. V lost 5 bases to trimming and J lost 6 bases, with 7 bases between them. The CDR3 here is CASSRQSEAFF. CDR3 sequence (DNA): TGTGCCAGCAGCCGACAGTCTGAAGCTTTCTTT.

V usage is TRBV28 and J usage is TRBJ2-1; TRBD2 matches at 7 bases. There are 15 residues in the CDR3. Losses at the gene ends were 7 bases for V and 8 bases for J; bases not matched to a gene: 14. Germline V gene sequence: CDR1 MDHEN, CDR2 SYDVKM. CDR3 protein: CASTLAGLLSYEQFF. CDR3 DNA sequence: TGTGCCAGCACATTAGCGGGCCTCCTGTCGTATGAGCAGTTCTTC.

The chain combines TRBV19 with TRBJ1-4; D gene uncertain. The CDR3 loop spans 14 amino acids. V lost 3 bases, J lost 7 bases, and 12 bases lay in between. The germline V gene has CDR1 LNHDA and CDR2 SQIVND (reference sequence). CDR3 region: CASSIRPTTEKLFF. The CDR3 DNA sequence: TGTGCCAGTAGTATCCGTCCCACGACTGAAAAACTGTTTTTT.

The sample holds one count of this clone. This chain uses TRBV28 with TRBJ2-1; TRBD2 matches 7 bases. Germline CDR1 and CDR2: MDHEN and SYDVKM. CDR3 length: 14 residues. Trimming took 2 bases from V and 8 from J; bases not matched to a gene: 6. This CDR3 reads CASSLRLALYEQFF. The CDR3 DNA reads TGTGCCAGCAGTTTAAGACTAGCCCTTTATGAGCAGTTCTTC.

The V gene is TRBV7-2, the J gene TRBJ1-3; TRBD1 might be the D (5 bases). The CDR3 runs to 15 residues. Between the trimmed V and J ends, which lost 3 bases and 0 bases, there was a span of 9 bases. CDR1 is SGHTA, CDR2 FQGNSA, per germline. The CDR3 region has the DNA TGTGCCAGCAGCTTTCACGGGGCCTCTGGAAACACCATATATTTT. Its translation: CASSFHGASGNTIYF. The complete variable domain, with remaining parts taken from reference TRBV7-2 and TRBJ1-3, reads GAGVSQSPSNKVTEKGKDVELRCDPISGHTALYWYRQSLGQGLEFLIYFQGNSAPDKSGLPSDRFSAERTGGSVSTLTIQRTQQEDSAVYLCASSFHGASGNTIYFGEGSWLTVV.

The chain links TRBV10-3 to TRBJ2-2; 12 bases are a match to TRBD2. Trimming removed 10 bases from V and 0 bases from J; junction bases left unmatched: 9. CDR1 is ENHRY and CDR2 is SYGVKD in the germline V gene. The CDR3 runs to 17 residues. The CDR3, as DNA: TGTGCCACCCTGGGACTAGCGGGTTTAGCGAACACCGGGGAGCTGTTTTTT. Protein: CATLGLAGLANTGELFF.

The gene calls are TRBV11-3 and TRBJ1-5, with a possible D match to TRBD1 (6 bases). The V end lost 5 bases, the J end lost 4 bases, and 9 bases lay between the germline ends. The CDR3 extends over 13 amino acids. Germline V CDR1 and CDR2: SGHNT, YENEEA. Here the CDR3 reads CASSHRDNQPQHF. Written as DNA, the CDR3 is TGTGCCAGCAGCCACAGGGATAATCAGCCCCAGCATTTT.

The chain uses TRBV28 and TRBJ2-4; no clear D. This CDR3 region has 14 residues. CDR1 and CDR2 from the germline V gene are MDHEN and SYDVKM. V gave up 2 bases and J gave up 1 base, with 6 bases separating them. CDR3 residues: CASSLTGAKNIQYF. CDR3 nucleotide sequence: TGTGCCAGCAGTTTAACCGGGGCCAAAAACATTCAGTACTTC. Variable domain in full (rest from reference TRBV28 and TRBJ2-4): DVKVTQSSRYLVKRTGEKVFLECVQDMDHENMFWYRQDPGLGLRLIYFSYDVKMKEKGDIPEGYSVSREKKERFSLILESASTNQTSMYLCASSLTGAKNIQYFGAGTRLSVL.

The CDR3 loop is CASRSAGRNTGELFF. The CDR3 DNA is TGTGCCAGCAGATCCGCGGGAAGGAACACCGGGGAGCTGTTTTTT. The V and J genes are TRBV2 and TRBJ2-2; D might be TRBD2 (6 bases). Germline V lookup: CDR1 SNHLY, CDR2 FYNNEI. CDR3 length equals 15 residues. Between the trimmed V and J ends, which lost 6 bases and 1 base, there was a span of 12 bases.

V and J are TRBV23-1 and TRBJ2-7, with D perhaps being TRBD1 or TRBD2 (5 bases each). TRBV23-1 is noted as an ORF with a role that remains uncertain. This CDR3 has 15 residues. V shed 1 base and J shed 7 bases, with 17 bases lying between them. CDR3: CASSQLGIRGEEQYF. DNA of the CDR3: TGCGCCAGCAGTCAATTAGGTATCCGGGGCGAGGAGCAGTACTTC.

A single count supports this clone. This chain connects TRBV4-1 to TRBJ2-1; 12 bases match TRBD2. V lost 6 bases, J lost 6 bases, and 6 bases stayed unmatched. This CDR3 has 15 residues. Germline V gene lookup returns CDR1 MGHRA and CDR2 YSYEKL. The CDR3 is CASRPGLAGTNEQFF. CDR3 sequence (DNA): TGCGCCAGCAGACCCGGACTAGCGGGGACCAATGAGCAGTTCTTC.

This chain links TRBV5-1 with TRBJ2-1, with 8 bases aligning to TRBD1. Germline values: CDR1 SGHRS, CDR2 YFSETQ. V shed 0 bases and J 12 bases; nucleotides not matched to a gene: 8. This CDR3 comprises 14 residues. CDR3 protein: CASSLGDRGFGQFF. For the CDR3, the DNA is TGCGCCAGCAGCTTGGGCGACAGGGGTTTTGGGCAGTTCTTC.